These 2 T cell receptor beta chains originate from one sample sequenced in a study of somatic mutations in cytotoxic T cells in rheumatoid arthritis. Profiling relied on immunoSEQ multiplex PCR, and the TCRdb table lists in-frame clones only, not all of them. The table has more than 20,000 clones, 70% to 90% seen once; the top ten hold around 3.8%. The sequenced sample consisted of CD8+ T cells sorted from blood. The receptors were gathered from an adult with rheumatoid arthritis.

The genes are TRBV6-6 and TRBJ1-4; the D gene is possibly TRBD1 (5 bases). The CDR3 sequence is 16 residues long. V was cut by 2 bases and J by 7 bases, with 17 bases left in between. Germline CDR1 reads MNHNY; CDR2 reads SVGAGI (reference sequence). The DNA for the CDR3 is TGTGCCAGCAGTTACGTGGCAGGGAGAGGGAGTGAAAAACTGTTTTTT. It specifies CASSYVAGRGSEKLFF.

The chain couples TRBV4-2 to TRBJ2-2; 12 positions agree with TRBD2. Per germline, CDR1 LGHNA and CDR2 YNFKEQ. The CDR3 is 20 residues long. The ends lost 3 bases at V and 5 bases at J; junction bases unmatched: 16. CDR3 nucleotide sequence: TGTGCCAGCAGCCAGAGGATCAAAAACCTAGCGGGGGGGCGGACCGGGGAGCTGTTTTTT. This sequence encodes CASSQRIKNLAGGRTGELFF.